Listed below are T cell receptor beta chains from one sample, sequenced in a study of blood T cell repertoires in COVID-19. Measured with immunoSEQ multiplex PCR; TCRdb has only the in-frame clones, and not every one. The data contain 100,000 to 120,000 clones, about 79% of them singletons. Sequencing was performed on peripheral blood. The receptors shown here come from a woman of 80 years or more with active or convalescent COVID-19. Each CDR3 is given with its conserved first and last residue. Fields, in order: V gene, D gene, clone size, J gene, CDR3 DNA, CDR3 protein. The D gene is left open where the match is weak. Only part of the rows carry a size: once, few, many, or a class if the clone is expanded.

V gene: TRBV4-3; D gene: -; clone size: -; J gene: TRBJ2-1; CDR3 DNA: TGCGCCAGCAGCCAAGTAAATCGGGATTATTGGGACAATGAGCAGTTCTTC; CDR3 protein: CASSQVNRDYWDNEQFF
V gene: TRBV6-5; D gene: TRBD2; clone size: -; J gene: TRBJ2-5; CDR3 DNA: TGTGCCAGCAGTTACACCCACACTAGCGGACAAGAGACCCAGTACTTC; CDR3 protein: CASSYTHTSGQETQYF
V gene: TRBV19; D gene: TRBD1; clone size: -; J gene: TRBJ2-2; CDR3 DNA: TGTGCCAGTGGGACAGGATCCACCGGGGAGCTGTTTTTT; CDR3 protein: CASGTGSTGELFF
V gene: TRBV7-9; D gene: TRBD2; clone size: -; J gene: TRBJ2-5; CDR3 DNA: TGTGCCAGTAGACTAGCACTCCAAGAGACCCAGTACTTC; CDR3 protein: CASRLALQETQYF
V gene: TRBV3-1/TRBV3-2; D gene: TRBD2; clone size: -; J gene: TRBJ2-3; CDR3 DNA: TGTGCCAGCAGCCAAGGTCGGGCTAGCGGGAACATAGATACGCAGTATTTT; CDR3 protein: CASSQGRASGNIDTQYF
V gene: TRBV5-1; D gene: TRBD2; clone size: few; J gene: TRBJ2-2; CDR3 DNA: TGCGCCAGCAGCTTGGGTGCGGGAGGGAACACCGGGGAGCTGTTTTTT; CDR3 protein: CASSLGAGGNTGELFF
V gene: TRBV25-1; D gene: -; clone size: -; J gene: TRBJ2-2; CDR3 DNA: TGTGCCAGCAGTAGACCGGGAGAAATGGGCGGGGAGCTGTTTTTT; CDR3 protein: CASSRPGEMGGELFF
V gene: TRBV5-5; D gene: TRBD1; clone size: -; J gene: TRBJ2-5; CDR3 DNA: TGTGCCAGCAGCTCTTCCTTGACAGGGGGCCAAGAGACCCAGTACTTC; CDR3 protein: CASSSSLTGGQETQYF
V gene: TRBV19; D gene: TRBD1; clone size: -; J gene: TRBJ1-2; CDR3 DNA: TGTGCCAGTCCCGTTTACGACAGGGGGCCCTTTAGAGACGGCTACACCTTC; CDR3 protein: CASPVYDRGPFRDGYTF
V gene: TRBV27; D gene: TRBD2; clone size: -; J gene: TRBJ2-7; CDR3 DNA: TGTGCCAGCAGCCGCTGGGGGGCTAGCGGGGATTTCTACGAGCAGTACTTC; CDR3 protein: CASSRWGASGDFYEQYF
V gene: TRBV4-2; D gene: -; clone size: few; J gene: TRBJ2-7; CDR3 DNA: TGTGCCAGCAGCCAACCCTCGACTACCTCCCGACCGTACGAGCAGTACTTC; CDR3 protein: CASSQPSTTSRPYEQYF
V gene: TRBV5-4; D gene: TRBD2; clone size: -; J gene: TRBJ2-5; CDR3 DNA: TGTGCCAGCAGCTTGATTCTGGGCAAGCGGGGGGAGACCCAGTACTTC; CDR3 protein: CASSLILGKRGETQYF
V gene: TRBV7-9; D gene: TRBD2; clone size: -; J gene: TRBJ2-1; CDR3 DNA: TGTGCCAGCAGCCTGACTAGCGGGGACAATGAGCAGTTCTTC; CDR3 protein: CASSLTSGDNEQFF
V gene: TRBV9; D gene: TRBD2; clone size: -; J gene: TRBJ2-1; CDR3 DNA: TGTGCCAGCAGCGACGCGGCGGGGGGCAATGAGCAGTTCTTC; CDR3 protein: CASSDAAGGNEQFF
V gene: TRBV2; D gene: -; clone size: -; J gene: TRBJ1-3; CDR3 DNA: TGTGCCAGCAGCGGAAGCGGGGGGGGCTCTGGAAACACCATATATTTT; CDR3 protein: CASSGSGGGSGNTIYF
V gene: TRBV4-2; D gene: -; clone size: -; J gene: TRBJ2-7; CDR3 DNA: TGTGCCAGCAGCCAAGCCCCGGAATCGAGGAGGCACTTC; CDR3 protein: CASSQAPESRRHF
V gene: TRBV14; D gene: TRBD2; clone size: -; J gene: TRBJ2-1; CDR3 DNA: TGTGCCAGCAGCCAAGATCTAGCGGGAGAGCTCTACAATGAGCAGTTCTTC; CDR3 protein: CASSQDLAGELYNEQFF
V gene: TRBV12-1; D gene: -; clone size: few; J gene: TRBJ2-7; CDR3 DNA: TGTGCCAGCAGAATTACAGCTTTC; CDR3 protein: CASRITAF
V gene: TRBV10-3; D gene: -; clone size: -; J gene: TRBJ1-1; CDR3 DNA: TGTGCCATCAGTCCTCCCAATCGGGGGAACACTGAAGCTTTCTTT; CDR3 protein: CAISPPNRGNTEAFF
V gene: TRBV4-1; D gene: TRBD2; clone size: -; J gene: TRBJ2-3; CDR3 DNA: TGCGCCAGCAGCCCCCCCCGGGGGCGGGAGGGTGCAGATACGCAGTATTTT; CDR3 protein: CASSPPRGREGADTQYF
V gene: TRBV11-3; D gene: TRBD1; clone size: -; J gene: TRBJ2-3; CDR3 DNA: TGTGCCAGCAGCCGTCAGGGGGCAGATACGCAGTATTTT; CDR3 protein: CASSRQGADTQYF
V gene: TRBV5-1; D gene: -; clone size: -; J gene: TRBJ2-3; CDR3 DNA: TGCGCCAGCAGCTTGGAATCTAGCGTTAGCACAGATACGCAGTATTTT; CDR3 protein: CASSLESSVSTDTQYF
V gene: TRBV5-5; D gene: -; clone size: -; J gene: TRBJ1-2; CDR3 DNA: TGTGCCAGCAGCTTACGGGGGGACTATGGCTACACCTTC; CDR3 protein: CASSLRGDYGYTF
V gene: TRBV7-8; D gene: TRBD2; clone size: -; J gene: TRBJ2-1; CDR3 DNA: TGTGCCAGCAGCCCGAAGCGGGAGTACTCCTACAATGAGCAGTTCTTC; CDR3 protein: CASSPKREYSYNEQFF
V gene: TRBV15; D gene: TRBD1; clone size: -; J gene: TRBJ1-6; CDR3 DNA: TGTGCCACCAGCAGAGACAGGGGGCGACCCCTCCACTTT; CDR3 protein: CATSRDRGRPLHF
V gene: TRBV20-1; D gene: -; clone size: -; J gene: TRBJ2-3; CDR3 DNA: TGCAGTGCTAGTCCAGGGTCCGCCGCCCCAGATACGCAGTATTTT; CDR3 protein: CSASPGSAAPDTQYF
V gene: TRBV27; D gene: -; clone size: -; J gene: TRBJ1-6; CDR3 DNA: TGTGCCAGCAGTCCCCAGGACATTACTTATTCACCCCTCCACTTT; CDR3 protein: CASSPQDITYSPLHF
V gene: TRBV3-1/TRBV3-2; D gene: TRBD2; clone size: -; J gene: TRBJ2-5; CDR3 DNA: TGTGCCAGCAGCCACCTTACTAGCGGCCAAGAGACCCAGTACTTC; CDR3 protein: CASSHLTSGQETQYF
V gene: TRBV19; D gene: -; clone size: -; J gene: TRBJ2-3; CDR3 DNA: TGTGCCAGTAGTATAGAGTCGGGAGATACGCAGTATTTT; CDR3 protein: CASSIESGDTQYF
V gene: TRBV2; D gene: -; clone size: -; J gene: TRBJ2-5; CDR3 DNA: TGTGCCAGCAGCACAGGGTTTGGAGAGACCCAGTACTTC; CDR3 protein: CASSTGFGETQYF
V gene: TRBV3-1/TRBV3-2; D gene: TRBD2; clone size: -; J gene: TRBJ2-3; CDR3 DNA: TGTGCCAGCAGCCAAGGACTAGCGGATACGCAGTATTTT; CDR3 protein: CASSQGLADTQYF
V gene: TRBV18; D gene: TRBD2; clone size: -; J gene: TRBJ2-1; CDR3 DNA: TGTGCCAGCTTGCCGGGACTAGCGGGAGTGGAGCAGTTCTTC; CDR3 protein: CASLPGLAGVEQFF
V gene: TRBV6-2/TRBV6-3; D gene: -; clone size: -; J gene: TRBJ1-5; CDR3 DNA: TGTGCCAGCAGCCCCCGGAATCAGCCCCAGCATTTT; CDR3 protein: CASSPRNQPQHF
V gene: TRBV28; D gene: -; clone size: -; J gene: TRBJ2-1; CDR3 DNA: TGTGCCAGCAGTTTATATTCCGACGGGAAATACAATGAGCAGTTCTTC; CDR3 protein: CASSLYSDGKYNEQFF
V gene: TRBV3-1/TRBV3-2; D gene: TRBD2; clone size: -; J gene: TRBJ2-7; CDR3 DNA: TGTGCCAGCAGCCAAGGGCCTAGCGGGGGCTACGAGCAGTACTTC; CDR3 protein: CASSQGPSGGYEQYF
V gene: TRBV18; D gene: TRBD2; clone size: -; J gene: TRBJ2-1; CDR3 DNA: TGTGCCAGCTCACTGGGGACTAGCCCCGGGTTCTTC; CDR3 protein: CASSLGTSPGFF
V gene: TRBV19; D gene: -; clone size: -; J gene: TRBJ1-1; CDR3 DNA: TGTGCCAGTAGTTGGGACTCCCAGGGGAACACTGAAGCTTTCTTT; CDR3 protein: CASSWDSQGNTEAFF
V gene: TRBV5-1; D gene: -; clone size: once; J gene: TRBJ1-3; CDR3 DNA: TGCGCCAGCAGCTTGGGTCTCAGCTCTGGAAACACCATATATTTT; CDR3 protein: CASSLGLSSGNTIYF
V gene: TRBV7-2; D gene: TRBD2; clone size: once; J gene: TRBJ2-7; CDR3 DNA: TGTGCCAGCAGCTTTAGCGGGAGTAAGGACGAGCAGTACTTC; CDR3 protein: CASSFSGSKDEQYF
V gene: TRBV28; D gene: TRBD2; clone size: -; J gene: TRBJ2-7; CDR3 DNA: TGTGCCAGCAGTTTATGGGGAGGCCTCGCGGGAGGACGTCTTGAGCAGTACTTC; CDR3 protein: CASSLWGGLAGGRLEQYF
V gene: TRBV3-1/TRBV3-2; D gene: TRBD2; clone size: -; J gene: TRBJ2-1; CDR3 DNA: TGTGCCAGCAGCCGTGGACTAGCTGCAATGAGGGTCAATGAGCAGTTCTTC; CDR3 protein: CASSRGLAAMRVNEQFF
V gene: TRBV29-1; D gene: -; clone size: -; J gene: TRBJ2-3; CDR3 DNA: TGCAGCGTTGAAGGCGGCACAGATACGCAGTATTTT; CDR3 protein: CSVEGGTDTQYF
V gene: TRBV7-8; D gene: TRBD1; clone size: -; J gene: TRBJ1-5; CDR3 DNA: TGTGCCAGCAGCGTAAGACAGGGATACAATCAGCCCCAGCATTTT; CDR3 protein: CASSVRQGYNQPQHF